Following are 11 T cell receptor beta chains from one sample sequenced in a study of early stage breast cancer tumors. Profiling relied on immunoSEQ multiplex PCR, and the TCRdb table lists in-frame clones only, not all of them. The sample shows about 30,000 clones, 65% to 75% of them seen only once. The sequenced sample consisted of blood. All receptors derive from a person aged 45 to 59 with breast cancer.

J is TRBJ2-3 and V is TRBV5-4, with D perhaps TRBD2 (6 bases). The V end was cut by 2 bases, the J end by 6 bases, with 7 bases between. The CDR3 totals 12 residues. CDR1 and CDR2 (germline): SGHNT, YYREEE (reference sequence). The CDR3 DNA is TGTGCCAGCAGCTTAGGGAGGGATACGCAGTATTTT. The encoded protein is CASSLGRDTQYF.

The chain has TRBV30 and TRBJ2-1, with TRBD2 matching 9 bases. The CDR3 contains 15 residues. The V gene's germline CDR1 is GTSNPN and CDR2 SVGIG (reference sequence). J lost 8 bases, V lost 6 bases, and 14 bases had no gene match. The CDR3 loop is CACGAGGTGGDEQFF. For the CDR3, the DNA is TGTGCCTGCGGAGCGGGAGGTACGGGAGGGGATGAGCAGTTCTTC.

Here the CDR3 reads CASRATGRNQPQHF. DNA for the CDR3: TGTGCCAGCAGAGCGACAGGGCGCAATCAGCCCCAGCATTTT. The chain recombines TRBV11-3 with TRBJ1-5; 7 nucleotides align to TRBD1. This CDR3 has 14 amino acids. Per the germline V gene, CDR1 is SGHNT and CDR2 is YENEEA. The V segment lost 6 bases and the J segment 2 bases; nucleotides outside the gene matches: 4.

In its sample, this clone was seen once. The J gene is TRBJ2-7, the V gene TRBV5-1; 7 positions match TRBD2. The V gene's germline CDR1 is SGHRS and CDR2 YFSETQ. The CDR3 totals 13 residues. J lost 4 bases, V lost 2 bases, and 3 bases had no gene match. This CDR3 reads CASSFASGYEQYF. Written as DNA, the CDR3 is TGCGCCAGCAGCTTTGCTAGCGGATACGAGCAGTACTTC.

V is TRBV18 and J is TRBJ2-7, with 14 positions matching TRBD2. This CDR3 is built from 16 residues. V shed 3 bases, J shed 0 bases, and the junction held 1 base outside the gene matches. Per germline, CDR1 KGHSH and CDR2 LQKENI. The CDR3 nucleotides are TGTGCCAGCTCACCTGGACTAGCGGGAGGCTCCTACGAGCAGTACTTC. As protein: CASSPGLAGGSYEQYF.

The V and J genes are TRBV6-1 and TRBJ2-1; unclear D gene. The germline V and J ends were trimmed by 5 bases and 4 bases, with 15 bases remaining between them. This CDR3 has 15 residues. Germline CDR1 MNHNS, CDR2 SASEGT. CDR3 nucleotide sequence: TGTGCCAGCAGTTGGGAAGTAGCTAGGTACAATGAGCAGTTCTTC. Translated, it gives CASSWEVARYNEQFF.

This chain connects TRBV6-1 to TRBJ1-2; no firm D call. Germline CDR1 and CDR2: MNHNS and SASEGT. CDR3 length: 14 amino acids. V lost 7 bases to trimming and J lost 0 bases, with 12 bases between them. This chain's CDR3 is CASIGREANYGYTF. CDR3 coding DNA: TGTGCCAGCATCGGGCGGGAGGCTAACTATGGCTACACCTTC.

The rearrangement joins TRBV5-1 to TRBJ2-2; no clear D gene. The CDR3 covers 16 residues. Germline V CDR1 and CDR2: SGHRS, YFSETQ. Between the trimmed V and J ends, which lost 1 base and 0 bases, there was a span of 10 bases. CDR3 protein: CASSLSGQTNTGELFF. DNA for the CDR3: TGCGCCAGCAGCTTGAGTGGCCAGACGAACACCGGGGAGCTGTTTTTT.

This clone was seen repeatedly, ten times or more. This rearrangement joins TRBV6-5 to TRBJ1-2; D is perhaps TRBD1 (6 bases). Trimming removed 6 bases from V and 2 bases from J, with 10 bases in between. Germline V CDR1 and CDR2: MNHEY, SVGAGI. This CDR3 is built from 13 residues. The CDR3 protein is CASRTGLNYGYTF. The DNA of the CDR3 is TGTGCCAGCAGAACAGGGCTCAACTATGGCTACACCTTC.

The V gene is TRBV27, the J gene TRBJ1-2, with D possibly matching TRBD1 (5 bases). The CDR3 runs to 15 residues. The germline V and J ends were trimmed by 4 bases and 6 bases, with 18 bases remaining between them. Germline V CDR1 and CDR2: MNHEY, SMNVEV (reference sequence). The CDR3: CASSSLSGRVNGYTF. In nucleotides, the CDR3 is TGTGCCAGCAGTTCTCTCAGTGGCAGGGTGAATGGCTACACCTTC.

J is TRBJ2-7 and V is TRBV18, with no clear D. The CDR3 spans 13 residues. Between the trimmed V and J ends, which lost 2 bases and 0 bases, there was a span of 5 bases. The V gene's germline CDR1 is KGHSH and CDR2 LQKENI. The CDR3 bases are TGTGCCAGCTCACCAGAGAGCTCCTACGAGCAGTACTTC. Protein: CASSPESSYEQYF.